One and the same sample provided the 23 T cell receptor beta chains below, sequenced in a study of T cells in localized non-small cell lung cancer. Sequencing used immunoSEQ multiplex PCR; TCRdb keeps in-frame clones, though not all of them. The sample shows about 59,000 clones, around nine tenths of them seen only once. The specimen comprised peripheral blood, sampled before any cancer treatment. Source of these receptors: a man between 35 and 75 years old with stage I squamous cell lung carcinoma.

This chain connects TRBV14 to TRBJ2-3; TRBD2 matches at 8 bases. This CDR3 has 16 residues. Germline V CDR1 and CDR2: SGHDN, FVKESK. The J segment lost 6 bases and the V segment lost 3 bases, leaving 11 bases of the junction unmatched. The CDR3 spells CASSHLAGSSTDTQYF. CDR3 DNA: TGTGCCAGCAGCCACTTAGCGGGATCGTCAACCGATACGCAGTATTTT.

The chain joins TRBV28 to TRBJ1-5, with TRBD1 matching 7 bases. The junction had 5 bases not matched to a gene; V was cut back by 3 bases and J by 3 bases. Germline-derived CDR1 and CDR2 are MDHEN and SYDVKM. This CDR3 is built from 15 residues. The CDR3 protein is CASSLRQGDNQPQHF. The CDR3, as DNA: TGTGCCAGCAGTTTGAGGCAGGGGGACAATCAGCCCCAGCATTTT.

On this clone itself: Mismatch with germline at one junction end may stem from a read error. The genes are TRBV5-1 and TRBJ1-1, with D unclear. This CDR3 is 13 amino acids long. CDR1 is SGHRS and CDR2 is YFSETQ in the germline V gene. CDR3 sequence reads: CASSLNGNAEAFF. The CDR3 DNA reads as TGCGCCAGCAGCTTGAATGGGAACGCTGAAGCTTTCTTT. Full variable domain (outside the CDR3, taken from reference TRBV5-1 and TRBJ1-1): KAGVTQTPRYLIKTRGQQVTLSCSPISGHRSVSWYQQTPGQGLQFLFEYFSETQRNKGNFPGRFSGRQFSNSRSEMNVSTLELGDSALYLCASSLNGNAEAFFGQGTRLTVV.

This chain links TRBV19 with TRBJ2-6; D gene ambiguous. CDR1 is LNHDA and CDR2 is SQIVND in the germline V gene (reference sequence). V was cut by 3 bases and J by 0 bases, with 9 bases left in between. The CDR3 runs to 16 residues. The CDR3 protein is CASSMDGDSGANVLTF. In DNA, the CDR3 is TGTGCCAGTAGTATGGACGGAGACTCTGGGGCCAACGTCCTGACTTTC.

The V gene is TRBV7-2, the J gene TRBJ2-3, with 9 bases identical to TRBD2. Germline values: CDR1 SGHTA, CDR2 FQGNSA. The length of the CDR3 is 17 residues. The V gene end was trimmed by 1 base and the J gene end by 3 bases; junction bases not matched to a gene: 8. The CDR3 nucleotides read TGTGCCAGCAGCTTAGATCTGGCGGGAGGGCTTACAGATACGCAGTATTTT. This encodes CASSLDLAGGLTDTQYF.

The rearrangement joins TRBV30 to TRBJ2-1; no clear D. This CDR3 is 16 amino acids long. Trimming pared 1 base from V and 6 bases from J, leaving 19 bases between. The germline gives CDR1 GTSNPN, CDR2 SVGIG (reference sequence). The CDR3 loop is CAWSALPGLSGNEQFF. CDR3 DNA sequence: TGTGCCTGGAGTGCTCTCCCCGGGCTCTCGGGCAATGAGCAGTTCTTC.

The chain links TRBV7-2 to TRBJ2-7, with TRBD1 matching over 7 bases. Germline values: CDR1 SGHTA, CDR2 FQGNSA. The length of the CDR3 is 15 residues. V shed 4 bases, J shed 0 bases, and the junction held 6 bases outside the gene matches. In DNA, the CDR3 is TGTGCCAGCAGCTCGGGACAGTGGAGCTCCTACGAGCAGTACTTC. This encodes CASSSGQWSSYEQYF.

In its sample, this clone was seen a few times. The J gene is TRBJ1-2, the V gene TRBV20-1; 8 bases are a match to TRBD1. This CDR3 has 11 residues. Germline V gene lookup returns CDR1 DFQATT and CDR2 SNEGSKA (reference sequence). After removal of 6 bases from V and 6 bases from J, the junction contained 3 bases not matched to a gene. The CDR3 region has the DNA TGCAGTGCATTGGGACAGGATGGCTACACCTTC. Translating it yields CSALGQDGYTF.

V gene TRBV7-8 combines with J gene TRBJ2-1; D gene uncertain. CDR3 length equals 15 residues. The germline V gene has CDR1 SGHVS and CDR2 FQNEAQ. The V end lost 1 base, the J end lost 0 bases, and 7 bases lay between the germline ends. DNA for the CDR3: TGTGCCAGCAGCTTAGGGTCGAGCTCCTACAATGAGCAGTTCTTC. Its protein is CASSLGSSSYNEQFF. The variable domain in full, completed from reference TRBV7-8 and TRBJ2-1, reads GAGVSQSPRYKVAKRGQDVALRCDPISGHVSLFWYQQALGQGPEFLTYFQNEAQLDKSGLPSDRFFAERPEGSVSTLKIQRTQQEDSAVYLCASSLGSSSYNEQFFGPGTRLTVL.

This clone was picked up a small number of times. The chain carries TRBV6-4 and TRBJ2-3; 11 bases line up with TRBD2. V shed 4 bases and J 2 bases; nucleotides not matched to a gene: 17. Germline V gives CDR1 MRHNA, CDR2 SNTAGT. The CDR3 runs 20 residues. Here the CDR3 DNA reads TGTGCCAGCAGTGTTTCGAGACTAGCGGGGAGCCGGCGGGACACAGATACGCAGTATTTT. The encoded protein is CASSVSRLAGSRRDTDTQYF.

The chain joins TRBV5-8 to TRBJ1-2; TRBD1 is a possible D gene (6 bases). This CDR3 region has 17 residues. The V and J ends lost 4 bases and 1 base respectively, with 20 bases between them. Germline lookup yields CDR1 SGHTS and CDR2 YDEGEE. The DNA of the CDR3 is TGTGCCAGCAGCCCCATGGAAGGGAGGGGGATTAACTATGGCTACACCTTC. Protein product: CASSPMEGRGINYGYTF.

The gene calls are TRBV19 and TRBJ2-1; unclear D gene. The CDR3 spans 13 residues. V was shortened by 5 bases and J by 6 bases, with 11 bases between the two germline ends. Germline V CDR1 and CDR2: LNHDA, SQIVND (reference sequence). The DNA for the CDR3 is TGTGCCAGTAGTCCCTTAGTAAGCAATGAGCAGTTCTTC. This encodes CASSPLVSNEQFF. The full variable domain, its missing parts supplied by reference TRBV19 and TRBJ2-1, is DGGITQSPKYLFRKEGQNVTLSCEQNLNHDAMYWYRQDPGQGLRLIYYSQIVNDFQKGDIAEGYSVSREKKESFPLTVTSAQKNPTAFYLCASSPLVSNEQFFGPGTRLTVL.

The chain recombines TRBV10-3 with TRBJ1-2; maybe TRBD1 (5 bases). CDR1 is ENHRY and CDR2 is SYGVKD in the germline V gene. The V gene lost 5 bases and the J gene lost 2 bases, with 12 bases spanning the gap. The CDR3 has 14 residues. This CDR3 reads CAISSGPENYGYTF. CDR3 nucleotide sequence: TGTGCCATCAGTTCGGGACCGGAGAACTATGGCTACACCTTC.

This rearrangement joins TRBV6-6 to TRBJ2-7; D uncertain. This CDR3 is built from 13 residues. Germline assignment: CDR1 MNHNY and CDR2 SVGAGI (reference sequence). Trimming took off 7 bases at V and 2 bases at J, with 12 bases between the two ends. CDR3 amino acids: CASTRQETYEQYF. Here the CDR3 DNA reads TGTGCCAGCACCCGACAAGAAACCTACGAGCAGTACTTC.

The chain is built from TRBV29-1 and TRBJ1-2, with TRBD1 matching over 8 bases. The V gene's germline CDR1 is SQVTM and CDR2 ANQGSEA. Germline trimming cut 2 bases from V and 7 bases from J; bases unmatched to any gene: 6. The CDR3 sequence is 13 residues long. CDR3 loop: CSVERRGLSGYTF. The CDR3 DNA follows: TGCAGCGTTGAACGCAGGGGGCTGAGTGGCTACACCTTC.

The J gene is TRBJ1-1, the V gene TRBV5-1; the match to TRBD1 covers 8 bases. Per the germline V gene, CDR1 is SGHRS and CDR2 is YFSETQ. CDR3 size: 14 residues. The junction had 2 bases not matched to a gene; V was cut back by 3 bases and J by 1 base. The CDR3 region is CASSSGQGNTEAFF. DNA of the CDR3: TGCGCCAGCAGCTCCGGACAGGGGAACACTGAAGCTTTCTTT.

V gene TRBV5-4 combines with J gene TRBJ2-5, with D unclear. Near its end, the DNA agrees better with TRBJ2-7, so the J call may be wrong. CDR3 length: 13 residues. Germline loops: CDR1 SGHNT, CDR2 YYREEE (reference sequence). The CDR3 DNA is TGTGCCAGCAGCTTGGCAGGTTCCGACGAGCAGTACTTC. This translates into CASSLAGSDEQYF.

The count of this clone is one. This rearrangement joins TRBV4-1 to TRBJ1-5; D is perhaps TRBD1 (6 bases). V lost 3 bases and J lost 3, with 15 bases in between. CDR1 and CDR2 from the germline V gene are MGHRA and YSYEKL. This CDR3 has 16 residues. CDR3 loop: CASSQETGIANQPQHF. In DNA, the CDR3 is TGCGCCAGCAGCCAGGAAACAGGGATTGCCAATCAGCCCCAGCATTTT.

The gene calls are TRBV10-3 and TRBJ2-7; D unclear. The CDR3 extends over 14 amino acids. Trimming removed 2 bases at V and 0 bases at J, with 8 bases between. CDR1 and CDR2 from the germline V gene are ENHRY and SYGVKD. Here the CDR3 DNA reads TGTGCCATCAGTGAGCCTCCTAGCTCCTACGAGCAGTACTTC. As protein: CAISEPPSSYEQYF.

The CDR3 DNA follows: TGTGCCAGCAGTGAACCCCGTCAGGGCTCCTACAATGAGCAGTTCTTC. It specifies CASSEPRQGSYNEQFF. V is TRBV25-1 and J is TRBJ2-1, with D possibly TRBD1 on 5 matching bases. V dropped 2 bases and J dropped 0 bases, with 11 bases sitting between them. Germline V CDR1 and CDR2: MGHDK, SYGVNS. This CDR3 has 16 residues.

This clone has only one observation. One end of the junction fails to match germline, which may point to a read error. Different DNA sequences within this sample yield the same CDR3. This chain joins TRBV5-1 and TRBJ2-7; D not resolved. Germline V gene data show CDR1 as SGHRS and CDR2 as YFSETQ. This CDR3 is 15 amino acids long. CDR3 amino acids: CASSLVGTGSYEQYF. CDR3 sequence (DNA): TGTGCCAGCAGCTTGGTAGGAACTGGCTCCTACGAGCAGTACTTC.

The genes are TRBV6-1 and TRBJ2-7; 11 positions agree with TRBD1. With 4 bases clipped from V and 3 bases from J, the junction kept 5 bases outside the gene matches. Per the germline V gene, CDR1 is MNHNS and CDR2 is SASEGT. The CDR3 totals 15 residues. The CDR3 region has the DNA TGTGCCAGCAGTGTATACGGGACAGGGGGCTACGAGCAGTACTTC. It specifies CASSVYGTGGYEQYF.

Here the CDR3 reads CASSTAGSSGNTIYF. The DNA for the CDR3 is TGTGCCAGCAGTACTGCCGGGAGCTCTGGAAACACCATATATTTT. The chain joins TRBV28 to TRBJ1-3; D is uncertain. The CDR3 sequence is 15 residues long. Trimming cost V 5 bases and J 0 bases, with 11 bases left between them. Germline V gene lookup returns CDR1 MDHEN and CDR2 SYDVKM.